This T cell receptor beta chain was sequenced in a study of Ad26.COV2.S vaccination and SARS-CoV-2 variants. Broader study findings: Breadth of non-spike TCRs did not differ between vaccinees and placebo recipients.

Points on this clone: The antigen is unknown.

Trimming cost V 7 bases and J 3 bases, with 17 bases left between them. The CDR3 length is 14 residues. Germline CDR1 SGHRS, CDR2 YFSETQ. Measured with immunoSEQ multiplex PCR; TCRdb has only the in-frame clones, and not every one. The sample contains 250,000 or so clones, roughly 85% of which appear only once. Noted treatment: around 19 received Ad26.COV2.S at low or high dose, single or two shots; about five received placebo; per-sample allocation not given. The samples were gathered on day 63 after the first injection of vaccine or placebo. The origin of this receptor is a person aged 18-60 years who received the Ad26.COV2.S COVID-19 vaccine or a placebo. The chain couples TRBV5-1 to TRBJ2-7; TRBD1 might be the D (5 bases). The sample was peripheral blood, taken in a trial of Ad26.COV2.S vaccine versus placebo. The CDR3 nucleotides read TGCGCCAGCCGTCCCAGGGAATCTATCTACGAGCAGTACTTC. This codes for CASRPRESIYEQYF.